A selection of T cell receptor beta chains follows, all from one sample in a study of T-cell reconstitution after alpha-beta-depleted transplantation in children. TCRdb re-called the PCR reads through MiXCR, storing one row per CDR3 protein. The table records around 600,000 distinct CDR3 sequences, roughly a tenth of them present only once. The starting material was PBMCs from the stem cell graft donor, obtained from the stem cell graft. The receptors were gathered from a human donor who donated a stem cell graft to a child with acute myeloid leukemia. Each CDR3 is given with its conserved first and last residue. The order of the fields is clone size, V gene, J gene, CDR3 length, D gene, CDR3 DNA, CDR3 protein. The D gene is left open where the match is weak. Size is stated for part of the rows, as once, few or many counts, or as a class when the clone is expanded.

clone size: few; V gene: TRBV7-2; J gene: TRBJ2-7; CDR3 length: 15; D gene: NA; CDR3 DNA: TGTGCCAGCAGTGACCCAGGTCGCGCCTCCTACGAGCAGTACTTC; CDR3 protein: CASSDPGRASYEQYF
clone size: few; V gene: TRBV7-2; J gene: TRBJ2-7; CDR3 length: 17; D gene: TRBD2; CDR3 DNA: TGTGCCAGCAGCCCAGGACCTCTAAGCGGGGGTAACTACGAGCAGTACTTC; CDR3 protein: CASSPGPLSGGNYEQYF
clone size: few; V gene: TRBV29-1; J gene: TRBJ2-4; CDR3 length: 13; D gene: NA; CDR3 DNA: TGCAGCGCTCGACAGGTCAACAAAAACATTCAGTACTTC; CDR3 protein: CSARQVNKNIQYF
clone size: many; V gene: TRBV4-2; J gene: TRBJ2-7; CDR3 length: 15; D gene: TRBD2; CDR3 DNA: TGTGCCAGCACCCAGGAACCTAGCGGGAACTACGAGCAGTACTTC; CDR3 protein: CASTQEPSGNYEQYF
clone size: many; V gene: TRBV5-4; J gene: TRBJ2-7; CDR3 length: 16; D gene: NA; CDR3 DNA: TGTGCCAGCAGCCTCGATTTTACGGGATTGGCCCACGAGCAGTACTTC; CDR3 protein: CASSLDFTGLAHEQYF
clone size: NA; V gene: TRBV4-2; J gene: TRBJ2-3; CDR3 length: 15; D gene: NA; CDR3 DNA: TGTGCCAGCAGCCAAGATGGGACCCTGGTGGATACGCAGTATTTT; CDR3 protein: CASSQDGTLVDTQYF
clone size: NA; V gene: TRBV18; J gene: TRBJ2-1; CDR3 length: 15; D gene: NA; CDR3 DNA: TGTGCCAGCTCACCGAGACAGGCCGCCTACAATGAGCAGTTCTTC; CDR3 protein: CASSPRQAAYNEQFF
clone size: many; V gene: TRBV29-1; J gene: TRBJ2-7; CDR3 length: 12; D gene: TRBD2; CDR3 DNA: TGCAGCGCCCAGACTAGCCCCAGCGAGCAGTACTTC; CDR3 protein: CSAQTSPSEQYF
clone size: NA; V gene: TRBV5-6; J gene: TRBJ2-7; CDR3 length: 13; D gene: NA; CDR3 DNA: TGTGCCAGCAGCCGCGCCCTCCTCTGCGAGCAGTACTTC; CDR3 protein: CASSRALLCEQYF
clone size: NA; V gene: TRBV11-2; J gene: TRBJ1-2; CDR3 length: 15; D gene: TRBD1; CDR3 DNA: TGTGCCAGCAGCTATCCGGGACAGGGCCTAAATGGCTACACCTTC; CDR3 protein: CASSYPGQGLNGYTF
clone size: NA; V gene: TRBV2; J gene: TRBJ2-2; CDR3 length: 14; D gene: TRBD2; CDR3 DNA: TGTGCCAGCAGTGGCTTGGGGGGGACCGGGGAGCTGTTTTTT; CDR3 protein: CASSGLGGTGELFF
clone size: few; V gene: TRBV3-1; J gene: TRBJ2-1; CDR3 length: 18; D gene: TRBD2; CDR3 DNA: TGTGCCACCTCCCGGCTAGCGGGAGGGCCGAGCTCCTACAATGAGCAGTTCTTC; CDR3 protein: CATSRLAGGPSSYNEQFF
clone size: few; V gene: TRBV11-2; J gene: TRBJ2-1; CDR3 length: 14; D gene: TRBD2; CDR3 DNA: TGTGCCAGCAGCTTCACTAGCGGGGTCAATGAGCAGTTCTTC; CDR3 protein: CASSFTSGVNEQFF
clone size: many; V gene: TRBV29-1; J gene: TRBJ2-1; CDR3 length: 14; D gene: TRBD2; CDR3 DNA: TGCAGCGTTGATAGCGGGAGCACTTACAATGAGCAGTTCTTC; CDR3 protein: CSVDSGSTYNEQFF
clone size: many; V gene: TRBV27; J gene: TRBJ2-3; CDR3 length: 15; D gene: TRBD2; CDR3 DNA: TGTGCCAGCAGTTCACTAGCGGGAGCCACAGATACGCAGTATTTT; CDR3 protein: CASSSLAGATDTQYF
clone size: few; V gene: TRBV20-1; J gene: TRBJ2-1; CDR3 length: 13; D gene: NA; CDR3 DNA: TGCAGTGCTAGGTCGGACTTCTACAATGAGCAGTTCTTC; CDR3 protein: CSARSDFYNEQFF
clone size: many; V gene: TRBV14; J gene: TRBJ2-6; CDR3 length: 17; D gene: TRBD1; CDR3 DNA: TGTGCCAGCAGTTCCGGGACAGGGAACTCTGGGGCCAACGTCCTGACTTTC; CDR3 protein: CASSSGTGNSGANVLTF
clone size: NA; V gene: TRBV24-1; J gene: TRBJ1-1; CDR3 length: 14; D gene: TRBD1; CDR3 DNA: TGTGCCACCAGTGAAGACCCCAGGGGGGCTGAAGCTTTCTTT; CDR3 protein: CATSEDPRGAEAFF
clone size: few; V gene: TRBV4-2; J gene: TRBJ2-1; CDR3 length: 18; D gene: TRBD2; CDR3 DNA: TGTGCCAGCAGCCAAGTCCGGGGGGCGGGAGGCTACTACAATGAGCAGTTCTTC; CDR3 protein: CASSQVRGAGGYYNEQFF
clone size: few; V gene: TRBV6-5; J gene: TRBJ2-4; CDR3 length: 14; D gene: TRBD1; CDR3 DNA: TGTGCCAGCAGTTACAGGGGGCGAGAAAACATTCAGTACTTC; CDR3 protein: CASSYRGRENIQYF
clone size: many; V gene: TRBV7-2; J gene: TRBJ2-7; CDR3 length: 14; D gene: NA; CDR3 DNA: TGTGCCAGCAGCTTAGGGGGGCCCCTAGCCGAGCAGTACTTC; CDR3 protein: CASSLGGPLAEQYF
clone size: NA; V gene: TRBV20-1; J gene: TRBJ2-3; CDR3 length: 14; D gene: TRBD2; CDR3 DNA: TGCAGTGCTAGAGATGGGACTAGCTTCGATACGCAGTATTTT; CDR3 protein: CSARDGTSFDTQYF
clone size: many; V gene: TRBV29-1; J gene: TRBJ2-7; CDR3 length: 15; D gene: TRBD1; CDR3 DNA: TGCAGCGTTGAAGGAGGGACAGGGGGATTTCGCGAGCAGTACTTC; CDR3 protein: CSVEGGTGGFREQYF
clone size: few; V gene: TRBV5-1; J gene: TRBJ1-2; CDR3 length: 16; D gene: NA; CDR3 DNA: TGCGCCAGCAGCTTGGTCGGGTCTCCGGGAGGCTATGGCTACACCTTC; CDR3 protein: CASSLVGSPGGYGYTF
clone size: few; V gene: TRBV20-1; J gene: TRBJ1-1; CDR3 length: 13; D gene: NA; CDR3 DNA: TGCAGTGCTCTACGGGCCACGAACACTGAAGCTTTCTTT; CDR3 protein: CSALRATNTEAFF
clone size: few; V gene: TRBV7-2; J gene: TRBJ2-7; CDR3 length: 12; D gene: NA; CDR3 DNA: TGTGCCAGCAGCTCCATGAACCGCGAGCAGTACTTC; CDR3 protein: CASSSMNREQYF
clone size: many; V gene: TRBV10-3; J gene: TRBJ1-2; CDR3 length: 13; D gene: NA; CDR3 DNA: TGTGCCATCAGACAGACGACAGGCTATGGCTACACCTTC; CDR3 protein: CAIRQTTGYGYTF
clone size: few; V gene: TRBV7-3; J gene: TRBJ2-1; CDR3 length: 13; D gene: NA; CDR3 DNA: TGTGCCAGCAGCTTAGTCGGACGGGGGCAGCAGTTCTTC; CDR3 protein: CASSLVGRGQQFF
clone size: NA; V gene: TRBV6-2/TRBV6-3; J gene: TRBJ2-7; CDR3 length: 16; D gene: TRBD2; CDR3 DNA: TGTGCCAGCAGGTCCCCCGGGACTAGCGGTCCCTACGAGCAGTACTTC; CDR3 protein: CASRSPGTSGPYEQYF
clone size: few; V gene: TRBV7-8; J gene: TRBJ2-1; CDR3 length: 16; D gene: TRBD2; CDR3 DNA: TGTGCCAGCAGCTTAGAAGCGGGATCCCACTACAATGAGCAGTTCTTC; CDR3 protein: CASSLEAGSHYNEQFF
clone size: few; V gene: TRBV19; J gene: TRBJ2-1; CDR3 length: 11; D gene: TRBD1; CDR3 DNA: TGTGCCAGCAGGGGGCTGGATGAGCAGTTCTTC; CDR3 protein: CASRGLDEQFF
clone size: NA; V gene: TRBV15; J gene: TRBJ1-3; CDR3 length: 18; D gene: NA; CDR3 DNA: TGTGCCACCAGCAGAGATAAGGCAGGAAATTACTCTGGAAACACCATATATTTT; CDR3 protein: CATSRDKAGNYSGNTIYF
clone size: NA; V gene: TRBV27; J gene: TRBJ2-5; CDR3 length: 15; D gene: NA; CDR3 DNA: TGTGCCAGCAGTTTGTCTTTGGGGGGCTGGGAGACCCAGTACTTC; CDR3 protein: CASSLSLGGWETQYF
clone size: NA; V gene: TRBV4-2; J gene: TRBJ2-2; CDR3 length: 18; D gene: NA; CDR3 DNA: TGTGCCAGCAGCCAAGAGGTCGTAGTGGGTCTAAGCACCGGGGAGCTGTTTTTT; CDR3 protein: CASSQEVVVGLSTGELFF
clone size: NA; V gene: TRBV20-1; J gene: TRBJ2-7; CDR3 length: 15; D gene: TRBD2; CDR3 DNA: TGCAGTGCCCCCCCAGGGACTAGGTCGGACTACGAGCAGTACTTC; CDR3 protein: CSAPPGTRSDYEQYF
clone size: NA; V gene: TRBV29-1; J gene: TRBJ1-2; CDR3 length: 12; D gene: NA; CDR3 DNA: TGCAGCGTCCTAGACGGCCACGGGGGCTACACCTTC; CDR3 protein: CSVLDGHGGYTF
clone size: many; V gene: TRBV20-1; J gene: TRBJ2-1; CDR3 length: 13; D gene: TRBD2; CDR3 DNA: TGCAGTGCTAGAAAGACTAGCGGAAATGAGCAGTTCTTC; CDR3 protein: CSARKTSGNEQFF
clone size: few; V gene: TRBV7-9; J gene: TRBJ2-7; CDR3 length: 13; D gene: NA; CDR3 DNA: TGTGCCAGCAGTAAGGCGTTAGCCTACGAGCAGTACTTC; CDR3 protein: CASSKALAYEQYF
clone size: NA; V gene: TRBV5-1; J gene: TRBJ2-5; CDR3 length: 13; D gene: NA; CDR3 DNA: TGCGCCAGCAGCTTGGTGGGAGAAGAGACCCAGTACTTC; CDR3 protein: CASSLVGEETQYF
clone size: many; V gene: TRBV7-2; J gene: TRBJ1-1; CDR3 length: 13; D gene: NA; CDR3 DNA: TGTGCCAGCAGCTTGGAAAGGGGAACTGAAGCTTTCTTT; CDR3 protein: CASSLERGTEAFF
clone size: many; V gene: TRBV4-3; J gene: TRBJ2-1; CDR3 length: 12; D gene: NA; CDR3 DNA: TGCGCCAGCGCCTTGGACGGGGATGAGCAGTTCTTC; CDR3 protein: CASALDGDEQFF
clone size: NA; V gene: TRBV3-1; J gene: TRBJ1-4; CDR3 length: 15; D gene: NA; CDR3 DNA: TGTGCCAGCAGCCAAGCGGGGTATACTAATGAAAAACTGTTTTTT; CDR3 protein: CASSQAGYTNEKLFF
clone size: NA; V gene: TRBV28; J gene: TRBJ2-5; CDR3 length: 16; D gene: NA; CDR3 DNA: TGTGCCAGCAGTTCAACTCAGGGCAGCCTCCAAGAGACCCAGTACTTC; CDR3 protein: CASSSTQGSLQETQYF
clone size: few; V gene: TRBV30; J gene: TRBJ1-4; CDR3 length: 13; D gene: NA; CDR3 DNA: TGTGCCTTGAACAGGGTAGATGGTGGAAAACTGTTTTTT; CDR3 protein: CALNRVDGGKLFF
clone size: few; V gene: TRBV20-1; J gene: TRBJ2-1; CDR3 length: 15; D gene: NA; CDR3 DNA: TGCAGTGCTAGAGACCCCCTCGTGTCCTACAATGAGCAGTTCTTC; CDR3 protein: CSARDPLVSYNEQFF
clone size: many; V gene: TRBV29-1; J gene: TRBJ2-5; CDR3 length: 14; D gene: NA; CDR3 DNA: TGCAGCGCAAGGATGGGAGTCGGACAAGAGACCCAGTACTTC; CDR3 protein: CSARMGVGQETQYF
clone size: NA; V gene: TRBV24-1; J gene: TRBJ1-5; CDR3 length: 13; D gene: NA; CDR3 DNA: TGTGCCACCAGTGAGAGGATCAATCAGCCCCAGCATTTT; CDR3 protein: CATSERINQPQHF
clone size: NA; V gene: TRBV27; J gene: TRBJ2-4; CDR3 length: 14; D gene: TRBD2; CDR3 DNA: TGTGCCAGCAGGGGGGGGGATTCTAGGGGCATTCAGTACTTC; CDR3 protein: CASRGGDSRGIQYF
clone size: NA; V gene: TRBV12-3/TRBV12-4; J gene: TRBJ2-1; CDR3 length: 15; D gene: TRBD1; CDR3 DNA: TGTGCCAGCAGTTCCATGGACAGGGAGTACAATGAGCAGTTCTTC; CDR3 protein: CASSSMDREYNEQFF
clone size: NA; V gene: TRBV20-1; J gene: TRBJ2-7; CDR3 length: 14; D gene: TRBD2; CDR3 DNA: TGCAGTGCCACCAGCGGGGGATTGTCCTACGAGCAGTACTTC; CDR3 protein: CSATSGGLSYEQYF
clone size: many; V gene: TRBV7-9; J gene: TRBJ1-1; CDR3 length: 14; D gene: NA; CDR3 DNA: TGTGCCAGCAGCTCCCAAAGGGCTCGGGCTGAAGCTTTCTTT; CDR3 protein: CASSSQRARAEAFF
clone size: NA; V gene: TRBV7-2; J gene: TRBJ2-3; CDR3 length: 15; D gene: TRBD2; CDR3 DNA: TGTGCCAGCAGCTTAGGACTAGCGGCCTGGGATACGCAGTATTTT; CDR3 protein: CASSLGLAAWDTQYF
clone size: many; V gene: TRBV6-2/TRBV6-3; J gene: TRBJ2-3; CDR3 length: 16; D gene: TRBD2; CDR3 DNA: TGTGCCAGCAGTTACTCGAGGCGGACTAGCGCAGATACGCAGTATTTT; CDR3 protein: CASSYSRRTSADTQYF
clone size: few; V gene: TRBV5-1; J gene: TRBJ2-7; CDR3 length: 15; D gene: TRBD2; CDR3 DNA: TGCGCCAGCAGCCCCGAGGGAGGCGGGGGCTACGAGCAGTACTTC; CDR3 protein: CASSPEGGGGYEQYF
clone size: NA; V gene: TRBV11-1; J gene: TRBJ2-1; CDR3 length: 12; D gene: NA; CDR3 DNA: TGTGCCAGCAGCTTATGGGTTCCTGAGCAGTTCTTC; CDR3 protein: CASSLWVPEQFF